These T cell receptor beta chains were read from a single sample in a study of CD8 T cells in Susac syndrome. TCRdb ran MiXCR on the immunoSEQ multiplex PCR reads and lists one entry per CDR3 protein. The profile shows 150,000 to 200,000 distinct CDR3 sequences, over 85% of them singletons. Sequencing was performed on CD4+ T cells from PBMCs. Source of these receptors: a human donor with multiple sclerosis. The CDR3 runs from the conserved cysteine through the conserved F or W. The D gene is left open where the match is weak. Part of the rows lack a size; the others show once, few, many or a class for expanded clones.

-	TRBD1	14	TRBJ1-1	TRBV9	CASSATGQDTEAFF	TGTGCCAGCAGCGCCACGGGACAGGACACTGAAGCTTTCTTT
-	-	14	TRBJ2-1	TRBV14	CASSRPGLLDEQFF	TGTGCCAGCAGCCGCCCGGGCCTGTTAGATGAGCAGTTCTTC
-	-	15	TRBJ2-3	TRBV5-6	CASSFTPGATDTQYF	TGTGCCAGCAGCTTCACTCCGGGGGCCACAGATACGCAGTATTTT
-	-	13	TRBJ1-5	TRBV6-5	CASSYQGGQPQHF	TGTGCCAGCAGTTACCAGGGAGGCCAGCCCCAGCATTTT
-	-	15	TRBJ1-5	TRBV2	CASSEGQVSNQPQHF	TGTGCCAGCAGTGAAGGACAGGTTAGCAATCAGCCCCAGCATTTT
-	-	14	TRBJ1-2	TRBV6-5	CASRNPGVGYGYTF	TGTGCCAGCAGAAATCCAGGGGTCGGCTATGGCTACACCTTC
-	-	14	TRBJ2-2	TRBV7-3	CASSPGREAGELFF	TGTGCCAGCAGCCCGGGAAGGGAGGCCGGGGAGCTGTTTTTT
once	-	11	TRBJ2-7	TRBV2	CASTQAHEQYF	TGTGCCAGCACCCAGGCACACGAGCAGTACTTC
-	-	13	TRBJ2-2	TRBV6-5	CASRQPGVGELFF	TGTGCCAGCAGACAACCAGGGGTCGGGGAGCTGTTTTTT
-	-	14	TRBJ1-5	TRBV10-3	CAISENREGQPQHF	TGTGCCATCAGTGAAAACAGGGAGGGTCAGCCCCAGCATTTT
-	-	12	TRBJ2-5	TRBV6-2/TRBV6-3	CATSPVFWTQYF	TGTGCCACCAGCCCGGTTTTTTGGACCCAGTACTTC
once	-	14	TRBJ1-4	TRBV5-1	CASSDLGANEKLFF	TGCGCCAGCAGCGATCTCGGGGCTAATGAAAAACTGTTTTTT
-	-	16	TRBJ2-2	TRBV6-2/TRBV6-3	CASSFPTGSNTGELFF	TGTGCCAGCAGTTTTCCGACAGGATCGAACACCGGGGAGCTGTTTTTT
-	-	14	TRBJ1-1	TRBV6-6	CASSYRTGNTEAFF	TGTGCCAGCAGTTACCGGACGGGGAACACTGAAGCTTTCTTT
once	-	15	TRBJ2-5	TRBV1	CTSPITSGRKETQYF	TGCACCAGCCCTATAACTAGCGGGAGAAAAGAGACCCAGTACTTC
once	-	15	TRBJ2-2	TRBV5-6	CASSLIGLNTGELFF	TGTGCCAGCAGCTTGATTGGTCTGAACACCGGGGAGCTGTTTTTT
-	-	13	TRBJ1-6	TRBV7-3	CASSLSSDSPLHF	TGTGCCAGCAGCTTATCTTCGGATTCACCCCTCCACTTT
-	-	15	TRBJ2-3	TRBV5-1	CASMTGGVRTDTQYF	TGCGCCAGCATGACTGGCGGGGTTCGCACAGATACGCAGTATTTT
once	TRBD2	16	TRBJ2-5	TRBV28	CASSLVVRGGGETQYF	TGTGCCAGCAGCCTGGTTGTGCGGGGGGGCGGGGAGACCCAGTACTTC
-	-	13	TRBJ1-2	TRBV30	CAWRGRINYGYTF	TGTGCCTGGAGGGGGCGGATTAACTATGGCTACACCTTC
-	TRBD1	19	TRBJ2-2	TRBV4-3	CASSPQMGGDRGGHGELFF	TGCGCCAGCAGCCCGCAAATGGGTGGGGACAGGGGGGGACACGGGGAGCTGTTTTTT
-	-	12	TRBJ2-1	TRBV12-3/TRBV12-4	CASSQEYNEQFF	TGTGCCAGCAGTCAAGAGTACAATGAGCAGTTCTTC
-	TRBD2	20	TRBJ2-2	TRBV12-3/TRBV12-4	CASRPTPGLAGETNTGELFF	TGTGCCAGCAGGCCTACACCGGGACTAGCGGGAGAGACGAACACCGGGGAGCTGTTTTTT
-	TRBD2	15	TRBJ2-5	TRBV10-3	CAISEGLAVQETQYF	TGTGCCATCAGTGAAGGACTAGCGGTTCAAGAGACCCAGTACTTC
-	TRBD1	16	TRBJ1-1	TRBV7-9	CASRKTGVVGNTEAFF	TGTGCCAGCAGAAAGACAGGGGTCGTGGGGAACACTGAAGCTTTCTTT
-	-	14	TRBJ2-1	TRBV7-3	CASSLAGIKNEQFF	TGTGCCAGCAGCTTAGCGGGAATAAAGAATGAGCAGTTCTTC
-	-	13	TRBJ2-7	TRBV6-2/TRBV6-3	CASREQGYDEQYF	TGTGCCAGCAGAGAACAGGGATACGACGAGCAGTACTTC
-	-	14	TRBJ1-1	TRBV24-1	CATSDGDKNTEAFF	TGTGCCACCAGTGATGGGGACAAGAACACTGAAGCTTTCTTT